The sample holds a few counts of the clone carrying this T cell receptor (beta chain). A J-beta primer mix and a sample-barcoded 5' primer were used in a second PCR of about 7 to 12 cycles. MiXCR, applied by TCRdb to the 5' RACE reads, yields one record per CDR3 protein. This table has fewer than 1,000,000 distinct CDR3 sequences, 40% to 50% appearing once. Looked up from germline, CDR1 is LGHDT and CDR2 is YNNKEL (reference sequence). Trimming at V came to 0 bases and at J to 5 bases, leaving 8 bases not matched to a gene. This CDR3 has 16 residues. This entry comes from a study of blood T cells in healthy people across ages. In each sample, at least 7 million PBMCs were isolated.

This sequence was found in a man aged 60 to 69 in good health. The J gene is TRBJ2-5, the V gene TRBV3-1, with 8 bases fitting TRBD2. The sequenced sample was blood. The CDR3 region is CASSQDGRATWETQYF. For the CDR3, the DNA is TGTGCCAGCAGCCAAGACGGGAGGGCCACTTGGGAGACCCAGTACTTC.